The 5 T cell receptor beta chains presented below share a single source sample, sequenced in a study of blood T cell repertoires in COVID-19. Assay used: immunoSEQ multiplex PCR; TCRdb lists only in-frame clones, some missing. Of some 280,000 clones detected, approximately 89% appear once; the ten largest clones hold approximately 12%. The specimen was peripheral blood. These receptors originate from a woman aged 55-70 years with acute or convalescent COVID-19.

Only one count was recorded for this clone. The rearrangement joins TRBV19 to TRBJ1-1, with D hard to call. The CDR3 contains 14 residues. Germline CDR1 reads LNHDA; CDR2 reads SQIVND (reference sequence). Trimming shortened V by 4 bases and J by 0 bases, and 9 bases separated the two germline ends. CDR3 nucleotide sequence: TGTGCCAGTAGTAACGACATGCTGAACACTGAAGCTTTCTTT. This gives the protein CASSNDMLNTEAFF.

V is TRBV5-4 and J is TRBJ2-3; tentative D call: TRBD1 (6 bases). The germline V and J ends were trimmed by 3 bases and 11 bases, with 13 bases remaining between them. The CDR3 runs 12 residues. Germline V gene data show CDR1 as SGHNT and CDR2 as YYREEE (reference sequence). The CDR3 sequence is CASSYKDSEQYF. As DNA, the CDR3 is TGTGCCAGCAGCTACAAGGACAGCGAGCAGTATTTT.

J is TRBJ2-5 and V is TRBV9, with D hard to call. Per the germline V gene, CDR1 is SGDLS and CDR2 is YYNGEE. V lost 0 bases, J lost 5 bases, and 8 bases lay in between. CDR3 size: 13 residues. Here the CDR3 reads CASSVGATETQYF. CDR3 nucleotide sequence: TGTGCCAGCAGCGTAGGAGCCACGGAGACCCAGTACTTC.

This clone was seen more than once but under ten times. This chain uses TRBV19 with TRBJ1-2; 9 bases match TRBD1. CDR3 size: 17 residues. The J segment lost 4 bases and the V segment lost 6 bases, leaving 15 bases of the junction unmatched. Germline CDR1 LNHDA, CDR2 SQIVND (reference sequence). CDR3 DNA sequence: TGTGCCAGTAGACCTCCGGCGGGGGACAGGGATACCTATGGCTACACCTTC. This translates into CASRPPAGDRDTYGYTF.

Worth noting for this clone: Germline is not matched at one junction end, which may reflect a read error. The gene calls are TRBV7-7 and TRBJ2-1; no definite D call. Germline loops: CDR1 SSHAT, CDR2 FNYEAQ (reference sequence). The length of the CDR3 is 15 residues. The chain's CDR3 is CASSSTPGSYNEQFF. The CDR3 DNA reads as TGTGCTAGCAGCTCAACCCCAGGATCCTACAATGAGCAGTTCTTC.